This section outlines one T cell receptor beta chain sequence together with its context. What it recognizes is unknown. Sequencing used immunoSEQ multiplex PCR; TCRdb keeps in-frame clones, though not all of them. The sample yields around 94,000 clones, about 87% seen once. The data belong to a study of T cells in localized non-small cell lung cancer. Study-wide results and limits: Tumor trailed uninvolved adjacent lung in T cell clonality, which peaked there. Heterogeneity remains possible, as sequencing covered one tumor region only. In the blood, greater T cell density corresponded to longer overall survival. Paired adjacent lung recovered a median around 60 of the top 100 tumor clones.

The CDR3 runs 16 residues. In germline, CDR1 is ENHRY, CDR2 SYGVKD. Losses at the gene ends were 3 bases for V and 1 base for J; bases not matched to a gene: 6. The receptor comes from a man aged 40 to 70 with stage I squamous cell lung carcinoma. Sequencing used peripheral blood, obtained before any cancer treatment. The V call is TRBV10-3, the J call TRBJ1-3; 7 bases align to TRBD1. The CDR3 sequence is CAISDRGRESGNTIYF. The CDR3 DNA follows: TGTGCCATCAGTGACAGGGGGAGAGAGTCTGGAAACACCATATATTTT.